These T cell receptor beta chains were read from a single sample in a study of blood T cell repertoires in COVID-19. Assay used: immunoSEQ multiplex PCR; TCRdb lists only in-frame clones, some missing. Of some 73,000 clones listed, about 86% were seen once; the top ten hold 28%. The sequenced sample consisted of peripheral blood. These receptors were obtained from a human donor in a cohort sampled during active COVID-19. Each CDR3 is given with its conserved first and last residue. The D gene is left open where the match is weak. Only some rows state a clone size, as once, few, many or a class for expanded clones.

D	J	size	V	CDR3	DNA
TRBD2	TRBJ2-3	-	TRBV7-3	CASGLAGRTDTQYF	TGTGCCAGTGGGTTAGCGGGGCGCACAGATACGCAGTATTTT
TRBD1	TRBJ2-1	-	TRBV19	CASSIVGLAGVGTGRYNEQFF	TGTGCCAGTAGTATAGTGGGCCTGGCGGGGGTAGGGACAGGGAGATACAATGAGCAGTTCTTC
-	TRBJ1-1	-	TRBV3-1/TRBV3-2	CASSQDSRGLNTEAFF	TGTGCCAGCAGCCAAGATAGTAGAGGATTGAACACTGAAGCTTTCTTT
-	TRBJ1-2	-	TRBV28	CASSLPGLGYTF	TGTGCCAGCAGTTTACCAGGGTTGGGCTACACCTTC
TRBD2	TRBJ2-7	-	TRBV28	CASSSTSTQGGEQYF	TGTGCCAGCAGTTCAACTAGCACCCAGGGAGGGGAGCAGTACTTC
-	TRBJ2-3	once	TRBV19	CASSLTGTDTQYF	TGTGCCAGTAGTCTAACAGGAACAGATACGCAGTATTTT
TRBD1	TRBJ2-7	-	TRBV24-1	CATSDRAGTGSYEQYF	TGTGCCACCAGTGACCGGGCCGGGACAGGCTCCTACGAGCAGTACTTC
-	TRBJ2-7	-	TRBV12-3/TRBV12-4	CASSFGEYYEQYF	TGTGCCAGCAGTTTCGGAGAATACTACGAGCAGTACTTC
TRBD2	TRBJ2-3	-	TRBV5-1	CASSLALAGEPGTDTQYF	TGCGCCAGCAGCTTGGCGCTAGCGGGGGAACCTGGCACAGATACGCAGTATTTT
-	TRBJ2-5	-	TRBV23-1	CASMRRHSQETQYF	TGCGCCAGCATGAGACGGCACAGTCAAGAGACCCAGTACTTC